Detailed here is one T cell receptor (beta chain). This clonotype was found many times. Its specific antigen is unknown. No quality values exist for individual bases; no much larger clone is one base distant. The data were obtained in a study of blood T cells in healthy people across ages (dated by TCRdb to between 2015 and 2017). Regarding the research as a whole: In model experiments, template switching captured roughly one uniquely barcoded TCR beta cDNA molecule for every two T cells. The study analyzed two additional independent replicas of 1 million unique cDNA reads from the same blood draw for two donors, one aged 18 to 29 and one aged 80 or older. To avoid experimental bias, donors of different ages were spread randomly across the sequencing lanes. Donors were grouped into four age groups: young (average roughly 15 years), middle-aged (less than 40), aged (around 60) and long-lived (approximately 75). The study measured age-related changes in TCR beta repertoire diversity using deep sequencing normalized with unique cDNA molecular identifiers.

Systemically healthy Caucasian individuals from Russia, some 40 in total and aged roughly 6 to 100 years, were included as donors. Each donor gave ten milliliters of peripheral blood, drawn into EDTA-treated Vacutainer tubes. Ficoll-Paque density-gradient centrifugation was used to isolate PBMCs, with at least 6.5 million per sample. Total RNA, at least 6 micrograms per sample, was extracted from PBMCs with Trizol reagent. Naive CD45RAhigh/CD27high T cell percentages were measured by flow cytometry on a PBMC aliquot from every donor. Taken from cysteine to phenylalanine, the CDR3 has 18 residues. Just CDR3 DNA is preserved here, 54 bases in frame from base 1. Looking up the germline V gene yields CDR1 MGHRA and CDR2 YSYEKL. For this chain, trimming is 1 base at the V end and 3 bases at the J end, and the number of junction bases without a gene match is 11. The investigation overall reported the following: There was a strong correlation between observed TCR beta diversity and the percentage of naive T cells measured by flow cytometry. Compared with the aged group, more naive CD4+ T cells, fewer expanded clones and increased TCR diversity were shown by the long-lived group, suggesting age selection. Total diversity estimates from one million sequenced T cells were considered lower bounds and underestimates. The CMV infection status of donors was not known, potentially confounding age-related changes in expanded clonotypes. As age increased, observed TCR beta diversity per million T cells dropped in a roughly linear way, and a significant reduction was already evident by age 40. Conclusive comparison of naive and antigen-experienced compartments was prevented by the profiling of bulk unsorted PBMCs.

Libraries were constructed by 5' RACE. The instrument was an Illumina HiSeq 2500. A second roughly 6 to 11 cycle PCR used a sample-barcoded 5' primer and a J-beta primer mix. A unique molecular identifier was introduced onto each TCR beta cDNA molecule by a template-switch 5' adaptor carrying 12 random nucleotides. At least 3 million CDR3-containing paired-end reads were obtained from each sample. The Mint cDNA synthesis kit, primed by a TRBC-specific oligonucleotide, was used to synthesize first-strand cDNA from all RNA. Following uracil-DNA glycosylase treatment, a first 18-cycle PCR with universal primers M1SS and BC2_uni_R was performed on all cDNA. The original pipeline was this. Normalization of each sample was performed by random selection of 1 million high-quality reads, each carrying a distinct molecular identifier. Instead of being binned into consensus sequences, reads that shared molecular identifiers were thrown out. MiTCR, with a Q25 quality threshold and the strictest error-elimination algorithm, was used for CDR3 identification, clonotype clustering and error correction. Lower-bound total TCR beta diversity was estimated with a nonparametric unseen species model using Euler transformation. In TCRdb, the public reads were trimmed at Q25 with fastp and aligned with MiXCR, with productive beta chains retained. CDR3 protein duplicates are merged, each entry listing the most common genes and DNA. TCRdb's processing, not the authors' own work, is the source of the V and J calls. The sample data list some 1.5 million distinct CDR3 sequences, and approximately 28% of these were observed just once. Roughly 8.2% of the sample is in the top ten clones.

This TCR came from a woman aged 25 to 39 in good health. The V gene is TRBV4-1 and the J gene is TRBJ2-4, with 8 junctional bases fitting TRBD2. Input material: blood. The CDR3 region: CASSQGWQAGDDKNIQYF. The DNA sequence follows: TGCGCCAGCAGCCAAGGCTGGCAAGCGGGAGATGACAAAAACATTCAGTACTTC.